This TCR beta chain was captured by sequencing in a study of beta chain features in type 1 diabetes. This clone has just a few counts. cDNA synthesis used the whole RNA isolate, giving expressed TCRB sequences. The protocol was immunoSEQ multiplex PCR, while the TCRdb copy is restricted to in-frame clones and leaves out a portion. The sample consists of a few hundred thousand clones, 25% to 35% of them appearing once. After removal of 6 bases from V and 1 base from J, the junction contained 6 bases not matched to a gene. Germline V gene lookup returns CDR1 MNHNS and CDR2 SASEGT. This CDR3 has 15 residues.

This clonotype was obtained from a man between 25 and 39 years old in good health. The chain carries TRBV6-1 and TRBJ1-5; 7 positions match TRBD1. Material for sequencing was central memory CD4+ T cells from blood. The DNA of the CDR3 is TGTGCCAGCAGGACAGGGTTGGTAAGCAATCAGCCCCAGCATTTT. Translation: CASRTGLVSNQPQHF.